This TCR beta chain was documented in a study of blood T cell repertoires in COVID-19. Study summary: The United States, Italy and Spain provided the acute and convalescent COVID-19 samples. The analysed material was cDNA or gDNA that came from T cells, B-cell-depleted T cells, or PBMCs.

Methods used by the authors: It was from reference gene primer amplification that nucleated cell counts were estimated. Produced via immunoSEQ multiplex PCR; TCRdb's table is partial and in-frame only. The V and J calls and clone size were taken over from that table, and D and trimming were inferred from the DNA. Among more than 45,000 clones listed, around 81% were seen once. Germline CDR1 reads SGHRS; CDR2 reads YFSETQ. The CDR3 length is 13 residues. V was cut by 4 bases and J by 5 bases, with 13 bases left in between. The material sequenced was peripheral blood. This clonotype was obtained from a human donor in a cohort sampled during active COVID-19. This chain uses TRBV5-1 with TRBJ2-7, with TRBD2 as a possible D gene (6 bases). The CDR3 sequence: CASSAPPGDEQYF. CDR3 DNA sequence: TGCGCCAGCAGCGCGCCGCCGGGAGACGAGCAGTACTTC.